This record concerns one T cell receptor beta chain sequence. Its target is unknown. The source of the sample is a study of OX40 agonist ivuxolimab in advanced cancers. Whole-study results and caveats: Some of the nonresponding patients also showed low levels of normalized T-cell clonal expansion.

Measured with immunoSEQ multiplex PCR; TCRdb has only the in-frame clones, and not every one. The sample has around 50,000 clones, 88% seen once. The CDR3 spans 14 residues. Germline V gene lookup returns CDR1 SGHRS and CDR2 YFSETQ. Trimming stripped 7 bases from V and 0 bases from J, with 13 bases between. The rearrangement uses TRBV5-1 and TRBJ1-1; TRBD1 is a possible D gene (5 bases). This clonotype was obtained from an adult with an advanced solid tumor such as melanoma, head and neck, liver or kidney cancer. The input for sequencing was CD4+ or CD8+ T cells sorted from blood, taken in a trial of the OX40 agonist ivuxolimab. CDR3 amino acids: CASGDGNMNTEAFF. Here the CDR3 DNA reads TGCGCCAGCGGGGACGGGAACATGAACACTGAAGCTTTCTTT. The full variable domain, in which reference TRBV5-1 and TRBJ1-1 provide the parts outside the CDR3, is KAGVTQTPRYLIKTRGQQVTLSCSPISGHRSVSWYQQTPGQGLQFLFEYFSETQRNKGNFPGRFSGRQFSNSRSEMNVSTLELGDSALYLCASGDGNMNTEAFFGQGTRLTVV.